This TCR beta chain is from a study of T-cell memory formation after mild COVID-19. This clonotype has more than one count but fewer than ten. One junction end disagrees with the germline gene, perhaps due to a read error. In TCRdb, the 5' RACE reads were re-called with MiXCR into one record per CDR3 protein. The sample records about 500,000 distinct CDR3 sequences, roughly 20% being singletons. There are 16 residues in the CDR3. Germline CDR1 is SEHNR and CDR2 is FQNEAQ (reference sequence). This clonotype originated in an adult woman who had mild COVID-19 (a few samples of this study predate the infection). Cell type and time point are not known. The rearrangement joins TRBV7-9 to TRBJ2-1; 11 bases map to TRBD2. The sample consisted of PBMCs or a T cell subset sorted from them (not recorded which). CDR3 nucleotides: TGTGCCAGCAGCCTAGCGGGGGGACCACACCCCAATGAGCAGTTCTTC. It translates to CASSLAGGPHPNEQFF.